This T cell receptor (beta chain) was captured by sequencing in a study of blood T cell repertoires in COVID-19. This table comes from immunoSEQ multiplex PCR, and its TCRdb copy is limited to in-frame clones, with some not included. The sample gives around 140,000 clones, 80% to 90% of which show up once; 13% is in the top ten. With V trimmed by 8 bases and J by 9 bases, 6 bases remained unmatched. This CDR3 is built from 12 residues. From germline, CDR1 is SNHLY and CDR2 FYNNEI. The receptor's source is a young man with COVID-19, enrolled during active disease. The material sequenced was peripheral blood. The gene calls are TRBV2 and TRBJ1-5; 8 nucleotides line up with TRBD1. The CDR3 DNA reads TGTGCCAGCCAGGGGGCTTTGTGGCCCCAGCATTTT. As protein: CASQGALWPQHF. The full variable domain, its missing parts supplied by reference TRBV2 and TRBJ1-5, is EPEVTQTPSHQVTQMGQEVILRCVPISNHLYFYWYRQILGQKVEFLVSFYNNEISEKSEIFDDQFSVERPDGSNFTLKIRSTKLEDSAMYFCASQGALWPQHFGDGTRLSIL.